This is a list of T cell receptor beta chains from one sample in a study of T cell responses to AZD1222 COVID-19 vaccine. Clones were sequenced by immunoSEQ multiplex PCR, and TCRdb holds only the in-frame ones, with some missing. The table includes roughly 93,000 clones, roughly nine tenths detected once. The material was peripheral blood, obtained on day 0 of MenACWY control vaccination. All receptors derive from an adult in good health. The CDR3 runs from the conserved cysteine through the conserved F or W.

v_gene: TRBV10-3
j_gene: TRBJ2-1
CDR3aa: CAISGRLEDIYEQFF

v_gene: TRBV7-8
j_gene: TRBJ2-5
CDR3aa: CASSPERASRETQYF

v_gene: TRBV7-3
j_gene: TRBJ2-5
CDR3aa: CASSLDREQETQYF

v_gene: TRBV28
j_gene: TRBJ1-5
CDR3aa: CASSFWDLNQPQHF

v_gene: TRBV6-5
j_gene: TRBJ1-2
CDR3aa: CASSYQGNGYTF

v_gene: TRBV5-1
j_gene: TRBJ2-7
CDR3aa: CASSRTSTGSYEQYF

v_gene: TRBV7-8
j_gene: TRBJ1-1
CDR3aa: CASTIRALNTEAFF

v_gene: TRBV12-3/TRBV12-4
j_gene: TRBJ1-1
CDR3aa: CASNMDSTEAFF

v_gene: TRBV5-4
j_gene: TRBJ1-4
CDR3aa: CASSLGGVNEKLFF

v_gene: TRBV7-9
j_gene: TRBJ2-7
CDR3aa: CASSAVGMGGTYEQYF

v_gene: TRBV19
j_gene: TRBJ1-1
CDR3aa: CASSPGGGTTEAFF

v_gene: TRBV9
j_gene: TRBJ2-3
CDR3aa: CASSVVLGTPDTQYF

v_gene: TRBV7-8
j_gene: TRBJ2-1
CDR3aa: CASSQWETNEQFF

v_gene: TRBV28
j_gene: TRBJ2-1
CDR3aa: CASSGLGGPPYNEQFF

v_gene: TRBV5-5
j_gene: TRBJ1-1
CDR3aa: CASSLDLGGTPTEAFF

v_gene: TRBV5-1
j_gene: TRBJ2-2
CDR3aa: CASSLGAGTNTGELFF

v_gene: TRBV12-5
j_gene: TRBJ2-2
CDR3aa: CASGALPPAGELFF

v_gene: TRBV20-1
j_gene: TRBJ2-7
CDR3aa: CSARESYEQYF